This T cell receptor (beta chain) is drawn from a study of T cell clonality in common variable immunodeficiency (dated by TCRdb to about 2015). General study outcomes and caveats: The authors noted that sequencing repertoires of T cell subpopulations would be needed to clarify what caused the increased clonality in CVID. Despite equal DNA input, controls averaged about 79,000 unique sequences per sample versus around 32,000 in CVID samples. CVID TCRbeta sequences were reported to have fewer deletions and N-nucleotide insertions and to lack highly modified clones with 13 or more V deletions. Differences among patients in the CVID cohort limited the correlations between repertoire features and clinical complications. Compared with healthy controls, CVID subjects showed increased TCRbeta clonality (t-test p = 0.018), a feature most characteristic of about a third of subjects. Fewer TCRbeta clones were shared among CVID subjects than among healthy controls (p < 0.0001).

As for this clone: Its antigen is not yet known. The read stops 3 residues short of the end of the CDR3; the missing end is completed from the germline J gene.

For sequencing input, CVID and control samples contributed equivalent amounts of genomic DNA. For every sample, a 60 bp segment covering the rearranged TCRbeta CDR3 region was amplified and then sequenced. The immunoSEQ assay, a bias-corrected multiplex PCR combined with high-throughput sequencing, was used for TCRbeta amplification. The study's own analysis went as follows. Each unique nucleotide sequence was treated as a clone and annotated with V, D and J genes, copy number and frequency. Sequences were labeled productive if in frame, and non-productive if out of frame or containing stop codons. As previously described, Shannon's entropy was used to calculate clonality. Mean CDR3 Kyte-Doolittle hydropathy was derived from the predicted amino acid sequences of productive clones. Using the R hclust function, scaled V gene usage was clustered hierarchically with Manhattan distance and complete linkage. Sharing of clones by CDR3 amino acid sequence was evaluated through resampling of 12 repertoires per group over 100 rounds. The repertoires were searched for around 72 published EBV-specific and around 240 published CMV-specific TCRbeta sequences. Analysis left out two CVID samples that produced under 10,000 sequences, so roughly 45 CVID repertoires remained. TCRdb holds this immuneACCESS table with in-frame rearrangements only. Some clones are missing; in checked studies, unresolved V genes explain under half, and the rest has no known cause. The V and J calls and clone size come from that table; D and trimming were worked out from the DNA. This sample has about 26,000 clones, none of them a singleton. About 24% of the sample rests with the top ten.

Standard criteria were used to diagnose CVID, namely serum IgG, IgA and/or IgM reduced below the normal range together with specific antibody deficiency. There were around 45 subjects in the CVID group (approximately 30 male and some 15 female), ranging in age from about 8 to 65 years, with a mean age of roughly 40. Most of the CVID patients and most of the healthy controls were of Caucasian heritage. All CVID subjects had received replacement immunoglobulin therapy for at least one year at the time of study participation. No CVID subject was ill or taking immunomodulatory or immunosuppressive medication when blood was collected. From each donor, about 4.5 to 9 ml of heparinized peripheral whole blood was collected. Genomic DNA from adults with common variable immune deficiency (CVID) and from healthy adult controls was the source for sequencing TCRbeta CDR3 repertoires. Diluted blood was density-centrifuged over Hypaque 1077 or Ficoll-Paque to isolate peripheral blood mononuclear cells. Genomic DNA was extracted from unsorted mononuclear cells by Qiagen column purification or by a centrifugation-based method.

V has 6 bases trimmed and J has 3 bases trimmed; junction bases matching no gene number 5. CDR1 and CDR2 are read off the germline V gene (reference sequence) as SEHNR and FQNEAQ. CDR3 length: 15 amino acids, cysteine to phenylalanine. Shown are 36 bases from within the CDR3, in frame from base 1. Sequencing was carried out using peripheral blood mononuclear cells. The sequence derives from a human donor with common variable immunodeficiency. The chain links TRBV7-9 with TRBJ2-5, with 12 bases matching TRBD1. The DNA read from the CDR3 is TGTGCCAGCAGGGGACAGGGGGCCTTGGAAGAGACC. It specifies CASRGQGALEET. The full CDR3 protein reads CASRGQGALEETQYF.